This T cell receptor (beta chain) was retrieved from a study of T-cell memory formation after mild COVID-19. Using constant-segment primers, 5'RACE produced TCR alpha and TCR beta cDNA libraries carrying sample barcodes and UMIs. Each CDR3 protein is one row after TCRdb ran MiXCR on the 5' RACE reads. The sample yields 350,000 to 500,000 distinct CDR3 sequences, 15% to 25% seen once. Trimming cost V 0 bases and J 1 base, with 12 bases left between them. CDR1 and CDR2 from the germline V gene are SGHRS and YFSETQ. The length of the CDR3 is 16 residues. The gene calls are TRBV5-1 and TRBJ2-3, with a tentative D call TRBD1 (5 bases). Sequenced sample: PBMCs or a T cell subset sorted from them (not recorded which). The sequence was obtained from an adult woman who had mild COVID-19 (a few samples of this study predate the infection). Cell type and time point are not known. The CDR3: CASSLAVQARTDTQYF. CDR3 DNA: TGCGCCAGCAGCTTGGCCGTACAGGCCCGCACAGATACGCAGTATTTT.